Included here is one T cell receptor beta chain sequence, with context. This sample is part of a study of T cell responses to AZD1222 COVID-19 vaccine. Measured with immunoSEQ multiplex PCR; TCRdb has only the in-frame clones, and not every one. The sample shows approximately 270,000 clones, 94% of them seen only once. The CDR3 contains 15 residues. The V and J ends lost 1 base and 1 base respectively, with 11 bases between them. Per germline, CDR1 SGHRS and CDR2 YFSETQ. This material consisted of peripheral blood, taken 28 days after the second AZD1222 dose. This clonotype was sampled from an adult who received the AZD1222 COVID-19 vaccine. This sequence joins TRBV5-1 and TRBJ1-2; no clear D gene. Here the CDR3 DNA reads TGCGCCAGCAGCTTGTGGTACGGGGATAACTATGGCTACACCTTC. This encodes CASSLWYGDNYGYTF.